This TCR beta chain was captured by sequencing in a study of OX40 agonist ivuxolimab in advanced cancers. The overall study: The patients' treatment was ivuxolimab, an agonistic anti-OX40 (CD134) antibody. Under the entry rules, prior anti-PD-1, anti-PD-L1 or anti-CTLA-4 therapy was allowed, and 40% had some.

The count of this clone is one. The target antigen is unknown. Here immunoSEQ multiplex PCR was the method, and the copy in TCRdb shows in-frame clones only, minus some. The data hold under 70,000 clones, with about 85% observed a single time. Study outcomes and limitations: Compared with others, partial responders at 0.1-3.0 mg/kg displayed clonal expansion among the lowest.

The trim removed 5 bases at V and 2 bases at J, leaving 7 bases unmatched. Germline CDR1 is SEHNR and CDR2 is FQNEAQ (reference sequence). This CDR3 has 15 residues. The sequence was obtained from an adult with an advanced solid tumor such as melanoma, head and neck, liver or kidney cancer. The chain carries TRBV7-9 and TRBJ2-7; 9 bases match TRBD1. The sample was CD4+ or CD8+ T cells sorted from blood, taken in a trial of the OX40 agonist ivuxolimab. CDR3 nucleotide sequence: TGTGCCAGCAGCCGGGGGACAGGGTCAACCTACGAGCAGTACTTC. It yields the protein CASSRGTGSTYEQYF.